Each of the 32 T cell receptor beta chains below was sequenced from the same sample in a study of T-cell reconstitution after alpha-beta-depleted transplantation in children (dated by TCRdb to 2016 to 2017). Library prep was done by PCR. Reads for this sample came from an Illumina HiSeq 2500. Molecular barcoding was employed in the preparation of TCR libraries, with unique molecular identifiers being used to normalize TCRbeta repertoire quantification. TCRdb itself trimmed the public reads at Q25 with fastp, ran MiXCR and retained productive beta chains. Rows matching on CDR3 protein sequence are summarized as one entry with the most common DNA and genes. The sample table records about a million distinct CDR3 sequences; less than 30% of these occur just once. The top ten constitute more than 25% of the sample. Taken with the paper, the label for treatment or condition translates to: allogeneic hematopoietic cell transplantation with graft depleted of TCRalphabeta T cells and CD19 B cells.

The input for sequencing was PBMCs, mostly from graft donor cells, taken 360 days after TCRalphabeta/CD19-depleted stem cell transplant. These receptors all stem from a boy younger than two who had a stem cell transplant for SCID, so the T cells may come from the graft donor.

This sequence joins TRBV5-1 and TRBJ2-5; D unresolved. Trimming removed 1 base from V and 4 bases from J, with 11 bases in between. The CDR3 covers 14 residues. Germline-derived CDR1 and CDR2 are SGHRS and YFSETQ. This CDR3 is CASSLTVYGETQYF. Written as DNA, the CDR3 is TGCGCCAGCAGCTTGACGGTTTACGGAGAGACCCAGTACTTC.

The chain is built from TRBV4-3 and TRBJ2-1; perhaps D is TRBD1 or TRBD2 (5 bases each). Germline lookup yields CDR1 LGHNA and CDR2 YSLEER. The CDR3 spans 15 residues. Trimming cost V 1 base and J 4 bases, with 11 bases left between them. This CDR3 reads CASSQGGTQYNEQFF. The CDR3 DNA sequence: TGCGCCAGCAGCCAAGGGGGGACGCAGTACAATGAGCAGTTCTTC.

This CDR3 reads CASTNLNQPQHF. The CDR3 DNA reads as TGTGCCAGCACCAACCTAAATCAGCCCCAGCATTTT. This chain links TRBV28 with TRBJ1-5; no definite D call. This CDR3 contains 12 residues. Germline V lookup: CDR1 MDHEN, CDR2 SYDVKM. Trimming removed 7 bases from V and 4 bases from J, with 8 bases in between.

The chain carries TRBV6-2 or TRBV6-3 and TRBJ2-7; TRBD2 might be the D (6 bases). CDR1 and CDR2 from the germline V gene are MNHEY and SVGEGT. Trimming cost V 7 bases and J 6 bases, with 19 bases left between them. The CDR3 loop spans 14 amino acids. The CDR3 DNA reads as TGTGCCAGCATTAAGGCGGGGTCTACTGGCGAGCAGTACTTC. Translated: CASIKAGSTGEQYF.

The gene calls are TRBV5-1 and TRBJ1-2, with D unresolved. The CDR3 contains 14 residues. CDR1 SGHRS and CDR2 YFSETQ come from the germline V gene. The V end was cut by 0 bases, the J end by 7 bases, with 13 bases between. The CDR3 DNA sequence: TGCGCCAGCAGCTTGGAACTGGGAAGTGGTGGCTACACCTTC. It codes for CASSLELGSGGYTF.

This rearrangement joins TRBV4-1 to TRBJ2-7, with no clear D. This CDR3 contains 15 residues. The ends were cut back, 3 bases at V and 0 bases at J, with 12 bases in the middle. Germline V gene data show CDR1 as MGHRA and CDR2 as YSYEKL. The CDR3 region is CASSHSPLGSYEQYF. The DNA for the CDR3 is TGCGCCAGCAGCCACAGCCCCCTGGGCTCCTACGAGCAGTACTTC.

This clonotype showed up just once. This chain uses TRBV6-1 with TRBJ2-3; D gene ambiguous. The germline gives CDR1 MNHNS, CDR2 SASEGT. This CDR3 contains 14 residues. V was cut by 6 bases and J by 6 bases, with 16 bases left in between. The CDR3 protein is CASSPLLGRDTQYF. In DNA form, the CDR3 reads TGTGCCAGCAGCCCTCTCCTCGGTCGCGATACGCAGTATTTT.

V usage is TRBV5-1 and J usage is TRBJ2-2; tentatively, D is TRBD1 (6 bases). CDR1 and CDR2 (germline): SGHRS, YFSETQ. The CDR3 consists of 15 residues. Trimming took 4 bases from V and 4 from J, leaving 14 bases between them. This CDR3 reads CASSRAGVSTGELFF. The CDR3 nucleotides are TGCGCCAGCAGCCGTGCAGGGGTTAGCACCGGGGAGCTGTTTTTT.

The chain's CDR3 is CSARSAAGQLLYNEQFF. CDR3 coding DNA: TGCAGTGCTAGATCCGCGGCCGGGCAGCTTCTTTACAATGAGCAGTTCTTC. J is TRBJ2-1 and V is TRBV20-1; D not certain. Between the trimmed V and J ends, which lost 2 bases and 4 bases, there was a span of 21 bases. CDR1 and CDR2 from the germline V gene are DFQATT and SNEGSKA (reference sequence). This CDR3 has 17 residues.

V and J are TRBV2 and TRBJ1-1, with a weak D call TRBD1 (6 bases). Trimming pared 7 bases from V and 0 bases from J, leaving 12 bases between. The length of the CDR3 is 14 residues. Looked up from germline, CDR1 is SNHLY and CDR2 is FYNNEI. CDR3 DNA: TGTGCCAGCAATTGGGGGCCGGTGAACACTGAAGCTTTCTTT. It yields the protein CASNWGPVNTEAFF.

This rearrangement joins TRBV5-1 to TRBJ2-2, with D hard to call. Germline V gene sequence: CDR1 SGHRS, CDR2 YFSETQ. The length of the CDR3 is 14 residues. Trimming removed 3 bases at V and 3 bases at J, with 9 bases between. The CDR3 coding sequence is TGCGCCAGCAGCTCCCTTGTGGACACCGGGGAGCTGTTTTTT. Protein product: CASSSLVDTGELFF.

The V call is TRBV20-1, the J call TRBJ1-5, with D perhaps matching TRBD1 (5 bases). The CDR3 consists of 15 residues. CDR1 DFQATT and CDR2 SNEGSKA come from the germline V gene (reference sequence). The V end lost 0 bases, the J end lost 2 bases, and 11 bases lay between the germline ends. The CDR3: CSARDGGQGNQPQHF. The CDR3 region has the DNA TGCAGTGCTAGAGATGGGGGTCAGGGCAATCAGCCCCAGCATTTT.

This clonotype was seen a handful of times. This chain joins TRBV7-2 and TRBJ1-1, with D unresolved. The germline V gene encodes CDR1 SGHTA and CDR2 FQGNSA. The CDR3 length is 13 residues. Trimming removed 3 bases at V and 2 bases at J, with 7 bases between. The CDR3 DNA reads TGTGCCAGCAGCTTCCGACATAACACTGAAGCTTTCTTT. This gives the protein CASSFRHNTEAFF.

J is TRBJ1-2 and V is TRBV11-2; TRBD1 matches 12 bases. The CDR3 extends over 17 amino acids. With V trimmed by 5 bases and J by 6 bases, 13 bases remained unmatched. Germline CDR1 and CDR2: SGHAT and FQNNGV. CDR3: CASSDARGTGGVNGYTF. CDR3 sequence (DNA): TGTGCCAGCAGCGACGCCCGTGGGACAGGGGGCGTGAATGGCTACACCTTC.

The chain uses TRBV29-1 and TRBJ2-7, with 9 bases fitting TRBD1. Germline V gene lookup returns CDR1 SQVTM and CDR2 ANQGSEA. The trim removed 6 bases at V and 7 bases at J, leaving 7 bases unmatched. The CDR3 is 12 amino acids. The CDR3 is CSVMDRGREQYF. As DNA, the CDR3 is TGCAGCGTGATGGACAGGGGCCGGGAGCAGTACTTC.

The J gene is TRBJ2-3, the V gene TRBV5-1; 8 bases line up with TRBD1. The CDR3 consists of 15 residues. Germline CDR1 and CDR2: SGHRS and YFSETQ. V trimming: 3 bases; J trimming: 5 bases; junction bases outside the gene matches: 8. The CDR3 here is CASSSQGAPRDTQYF. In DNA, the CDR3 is TGCGCCAGCAGCTCGCAGGGGGCGCCAAGAGATACGCAGTATTTT.

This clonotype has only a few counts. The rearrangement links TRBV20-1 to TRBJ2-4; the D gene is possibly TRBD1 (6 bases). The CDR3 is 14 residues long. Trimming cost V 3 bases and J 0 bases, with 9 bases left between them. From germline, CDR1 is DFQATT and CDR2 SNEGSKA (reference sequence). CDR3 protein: CSARTGQAKNIQYF. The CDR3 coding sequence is TGCAGTGCTAGGACAGGCCAAGCCAAAAACATTCAGTACTTC.

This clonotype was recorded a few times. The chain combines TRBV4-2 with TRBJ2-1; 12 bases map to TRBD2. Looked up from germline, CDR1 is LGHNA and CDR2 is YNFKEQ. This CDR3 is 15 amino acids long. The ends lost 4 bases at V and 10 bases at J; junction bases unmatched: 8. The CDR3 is CASSLASGGAKEQFF. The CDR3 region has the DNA TGTGCCAGCAGCCTCGCTAGCGGGGGGGCTAAAGAGCAGTTCTTC.

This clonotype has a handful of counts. The CDR3 sequence is CASSQLLTGQGKPEQYF. The CDR3, as DNA: TGCGCCAGCAGCCAACTATTAACTGGACAGGGGAAACCTGAGCAGTACTTC. The chain links TRBV4-1 to TRBJ2-7, with TRBD1 matching 9 bases. V shed 2 bases and J 7 bases; nucleotides not matched to a gene: 15. The CDR3 is 17 residues long. In germline, CDR1 is MGHRA, CDR2 YSYEKL.

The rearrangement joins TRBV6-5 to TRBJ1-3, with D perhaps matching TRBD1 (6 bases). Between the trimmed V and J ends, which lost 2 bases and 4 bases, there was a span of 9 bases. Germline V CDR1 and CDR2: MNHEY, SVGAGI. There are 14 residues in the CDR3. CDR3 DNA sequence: TGTGCCAGCAGTTACGGGGGGCACGGAAACACCATATATTTT. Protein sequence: CASSYGGHGNTIYF.

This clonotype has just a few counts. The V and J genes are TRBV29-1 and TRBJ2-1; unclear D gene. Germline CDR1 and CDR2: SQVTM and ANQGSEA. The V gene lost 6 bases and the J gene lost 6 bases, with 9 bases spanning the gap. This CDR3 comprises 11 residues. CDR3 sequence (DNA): TGCAGCGTCTCTATAGTCAATGAGCAGTTCTTC. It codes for CSVSIVNEQFF.

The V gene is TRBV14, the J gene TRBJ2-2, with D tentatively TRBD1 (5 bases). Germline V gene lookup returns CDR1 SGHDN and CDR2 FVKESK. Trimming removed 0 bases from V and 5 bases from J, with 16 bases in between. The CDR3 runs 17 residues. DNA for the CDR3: TGTGCCAGCAGCCAAGATCGGTGGCAGGGTCGTACCGGGGAGCTGTTTTTT. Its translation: CASSQDRWQGRTGELFF. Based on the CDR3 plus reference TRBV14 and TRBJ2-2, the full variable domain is EAGVTQFPSHSVIEKGQTVTLRCDPISGHDNLYWYRRVMGKEIKFLLHFVKESKQDESGMPNNRFLAERTGGTYSTLKVQPAELEDSGVYFCASSQDRWQGRTGELFFGEGSRLTVL.

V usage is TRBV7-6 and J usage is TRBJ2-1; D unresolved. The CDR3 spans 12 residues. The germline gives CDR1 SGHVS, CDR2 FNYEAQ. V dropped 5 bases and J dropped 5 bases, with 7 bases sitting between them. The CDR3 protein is CASSPRNNEQFF. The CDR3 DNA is TGTGCCAGCAGCCCCCGCAACAATGAGCAGTTCTTC.

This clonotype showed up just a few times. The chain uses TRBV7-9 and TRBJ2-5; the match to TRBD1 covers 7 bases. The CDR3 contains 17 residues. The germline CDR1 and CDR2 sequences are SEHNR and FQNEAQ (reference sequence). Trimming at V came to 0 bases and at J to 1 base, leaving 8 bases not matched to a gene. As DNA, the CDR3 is TGTGCCAGCAGCTTAGCTCTTTACCGGGACAGCCAAGAGACCCAGTACTTC. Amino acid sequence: CASSLALYRDSQETQYF.

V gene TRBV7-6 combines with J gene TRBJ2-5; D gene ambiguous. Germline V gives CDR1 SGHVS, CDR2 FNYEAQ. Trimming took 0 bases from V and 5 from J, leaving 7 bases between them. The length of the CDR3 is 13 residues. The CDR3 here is CASSLANGETQYF. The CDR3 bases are TGTGCCAGCAGCTTAGCGAACGGGGAGACCCAGTACTTC.

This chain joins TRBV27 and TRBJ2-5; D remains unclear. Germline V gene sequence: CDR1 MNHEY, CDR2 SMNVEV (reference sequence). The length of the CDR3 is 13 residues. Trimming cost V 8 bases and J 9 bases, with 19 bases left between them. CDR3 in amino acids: CASGVGPVPAQYF. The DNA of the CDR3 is TGTGCCAGCGGAGTGGGTCCAGTTCCGGCCCAGTACTTC.

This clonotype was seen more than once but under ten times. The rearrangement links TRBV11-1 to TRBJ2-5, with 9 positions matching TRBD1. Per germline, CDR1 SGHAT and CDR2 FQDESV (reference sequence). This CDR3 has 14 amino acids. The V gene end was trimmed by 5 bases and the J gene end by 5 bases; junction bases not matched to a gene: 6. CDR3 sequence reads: CASSADRGTETQYF. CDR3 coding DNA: TGTGCCAGCAGCGCCGACAGGGGGACGGAGACCCAGTACTTC.

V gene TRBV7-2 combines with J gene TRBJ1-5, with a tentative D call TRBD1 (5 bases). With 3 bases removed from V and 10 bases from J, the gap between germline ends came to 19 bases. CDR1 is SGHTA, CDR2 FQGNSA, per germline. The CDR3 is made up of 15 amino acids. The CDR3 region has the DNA TGTGCCAGCAGCTTTGAGGGGTTGGGGTTAAGCCCCCAGCATTTT. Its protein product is CASSFEGLGLSPQHF.

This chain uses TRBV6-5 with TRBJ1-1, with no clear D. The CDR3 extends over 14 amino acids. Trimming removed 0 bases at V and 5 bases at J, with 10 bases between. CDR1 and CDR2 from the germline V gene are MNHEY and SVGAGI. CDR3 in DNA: TGTGCCAGCAGTTACTCGATCGGCCCGACTGAAGCTTTCTTT. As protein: CASSYSIGPTEAFF.

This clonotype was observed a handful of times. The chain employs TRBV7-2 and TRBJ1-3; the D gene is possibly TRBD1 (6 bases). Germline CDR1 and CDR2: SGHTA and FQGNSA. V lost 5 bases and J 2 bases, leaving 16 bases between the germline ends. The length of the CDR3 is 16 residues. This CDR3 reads CASSMRDNEAGNTIYF. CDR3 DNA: TGTGCCAGCAGCATGAGGGACAATGAGGCTGGAAACACCATATATTTT.

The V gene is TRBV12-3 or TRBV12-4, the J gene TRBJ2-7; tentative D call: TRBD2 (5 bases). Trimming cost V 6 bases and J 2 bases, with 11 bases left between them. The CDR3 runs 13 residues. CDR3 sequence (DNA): TGTGCCAGCAGCGCCGGGGTTCCCTACGAGCAGTACTTC. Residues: CASSAGVPYEQYF.

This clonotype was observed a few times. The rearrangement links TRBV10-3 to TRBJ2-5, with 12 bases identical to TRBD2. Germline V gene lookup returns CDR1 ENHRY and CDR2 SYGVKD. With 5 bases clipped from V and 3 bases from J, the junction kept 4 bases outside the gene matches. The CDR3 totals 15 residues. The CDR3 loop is CAISRTSGVKETQYF. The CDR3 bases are TGTGCCATCAGTAGGACTAGCGGGGTTAAAGAGACCCAGTACTTC.